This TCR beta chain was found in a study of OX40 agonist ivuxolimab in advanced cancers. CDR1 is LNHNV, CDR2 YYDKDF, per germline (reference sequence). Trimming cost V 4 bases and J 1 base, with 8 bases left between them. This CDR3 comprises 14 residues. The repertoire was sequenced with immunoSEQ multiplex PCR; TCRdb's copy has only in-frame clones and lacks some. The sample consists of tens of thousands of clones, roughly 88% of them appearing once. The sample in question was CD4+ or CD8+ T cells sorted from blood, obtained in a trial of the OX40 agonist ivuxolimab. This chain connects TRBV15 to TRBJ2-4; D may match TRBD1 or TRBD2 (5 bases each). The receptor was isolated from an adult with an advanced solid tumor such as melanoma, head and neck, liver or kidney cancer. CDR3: CATSIGGAKNIQYF. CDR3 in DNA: TGTGCCACCAGCATTGGGGGTGCCAAAAACATTCAGTACTTC.